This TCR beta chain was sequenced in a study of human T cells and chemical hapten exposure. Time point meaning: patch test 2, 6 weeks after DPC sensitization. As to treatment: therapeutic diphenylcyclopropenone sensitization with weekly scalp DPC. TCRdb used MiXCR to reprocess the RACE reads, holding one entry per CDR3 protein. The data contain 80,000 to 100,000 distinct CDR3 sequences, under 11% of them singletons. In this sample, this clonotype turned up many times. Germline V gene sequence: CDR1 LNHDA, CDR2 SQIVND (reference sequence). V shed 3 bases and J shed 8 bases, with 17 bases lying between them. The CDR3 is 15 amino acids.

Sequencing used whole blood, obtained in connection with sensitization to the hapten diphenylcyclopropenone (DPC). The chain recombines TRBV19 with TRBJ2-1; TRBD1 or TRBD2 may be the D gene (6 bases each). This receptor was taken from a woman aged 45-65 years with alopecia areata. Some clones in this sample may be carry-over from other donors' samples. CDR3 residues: CASSIPHDGGDEQFF. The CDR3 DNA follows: TGTGCCAGTAGTATCCCGCACGACGGGGGCGATGAGCAGTTCTTC.